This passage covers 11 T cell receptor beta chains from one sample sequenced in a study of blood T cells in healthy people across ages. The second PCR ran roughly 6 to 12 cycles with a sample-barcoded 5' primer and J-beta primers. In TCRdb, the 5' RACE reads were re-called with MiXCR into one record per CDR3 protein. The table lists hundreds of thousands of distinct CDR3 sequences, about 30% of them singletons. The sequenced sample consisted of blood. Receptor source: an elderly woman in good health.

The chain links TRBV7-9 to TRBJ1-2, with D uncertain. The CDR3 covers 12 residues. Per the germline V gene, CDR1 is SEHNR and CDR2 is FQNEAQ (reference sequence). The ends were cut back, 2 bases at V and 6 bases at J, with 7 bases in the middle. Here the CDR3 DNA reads TGTGCCAGCAGCTTACAAGACCATGGCTACACCTTC. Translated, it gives CASSLQDHGYTF.

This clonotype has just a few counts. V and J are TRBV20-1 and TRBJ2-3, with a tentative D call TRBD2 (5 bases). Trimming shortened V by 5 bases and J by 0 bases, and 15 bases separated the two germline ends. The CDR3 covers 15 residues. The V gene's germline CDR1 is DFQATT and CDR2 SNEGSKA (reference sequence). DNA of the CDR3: TGCAGTGCTGATGATAGCGTTTCTAGCACAGATACGCAGTATTTT. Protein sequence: CSADDSVSSTDTQYF.

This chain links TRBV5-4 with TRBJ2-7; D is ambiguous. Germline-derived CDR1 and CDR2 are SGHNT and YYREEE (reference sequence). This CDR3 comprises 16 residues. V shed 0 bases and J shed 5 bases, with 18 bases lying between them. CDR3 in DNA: TGTGCCAGCAGCTTGGGAAGTCGCGGTAGGGTACACGAGCAGTACTTC. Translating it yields CASSLGSRGRVHEQYF.

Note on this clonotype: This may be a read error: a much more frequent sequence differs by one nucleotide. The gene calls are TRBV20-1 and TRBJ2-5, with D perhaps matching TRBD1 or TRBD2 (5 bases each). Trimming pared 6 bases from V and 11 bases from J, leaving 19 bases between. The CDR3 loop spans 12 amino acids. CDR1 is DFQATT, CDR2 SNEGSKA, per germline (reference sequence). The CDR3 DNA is TGCAGTGCGGGGGACGGATACAATGAGCAGTACTTC. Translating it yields CSAGDGYNEQYF.

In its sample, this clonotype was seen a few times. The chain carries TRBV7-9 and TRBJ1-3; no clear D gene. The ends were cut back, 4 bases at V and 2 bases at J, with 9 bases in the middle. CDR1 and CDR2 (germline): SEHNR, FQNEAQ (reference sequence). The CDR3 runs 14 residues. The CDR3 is CASSYRETGNTIYF. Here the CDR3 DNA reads TGTGCCAGCAGCTACCGGGAGACTGGAAACACCATATATTTT. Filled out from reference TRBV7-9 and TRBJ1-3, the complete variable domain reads DTGVSQNPRHKITKRGQNVTFRCDPISEHNRLYWYRQTLGQGPEFLTYFQNEAQLEKSRLLSDRFSAERPKGSFSTLEIQRTEQGDSAMYLCASSYRETGNTIYFGEGSWLTVV.

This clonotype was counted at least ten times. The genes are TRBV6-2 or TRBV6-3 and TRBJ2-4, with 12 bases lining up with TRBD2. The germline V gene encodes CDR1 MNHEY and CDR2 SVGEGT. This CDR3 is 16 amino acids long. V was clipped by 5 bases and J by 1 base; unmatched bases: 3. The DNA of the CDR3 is TGTGCCAGCAGTGCTAGCGGGGGGGCGGCCAAAAACATTCAGTACTTC. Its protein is CASSASGGAAKNIQYF.

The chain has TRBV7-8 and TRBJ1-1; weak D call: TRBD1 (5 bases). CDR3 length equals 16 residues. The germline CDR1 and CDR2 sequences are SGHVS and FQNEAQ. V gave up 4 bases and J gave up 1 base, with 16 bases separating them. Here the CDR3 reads CASSSRWGPENTEAFF. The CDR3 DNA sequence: TGTGCCAGCAGCTCCCGATGGGGACCGGAGAACACTGAAGCTTTCTTT.

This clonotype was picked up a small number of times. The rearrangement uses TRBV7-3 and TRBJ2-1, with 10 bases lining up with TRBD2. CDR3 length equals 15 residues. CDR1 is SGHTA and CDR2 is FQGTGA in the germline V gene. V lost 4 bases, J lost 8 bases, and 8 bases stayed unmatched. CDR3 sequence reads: CASSSSGGVNDEQFF. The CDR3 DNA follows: TGTGCCAGCAGCTCGAGCGGGGGGGTAAACGATGAGCAGTTCTTC.

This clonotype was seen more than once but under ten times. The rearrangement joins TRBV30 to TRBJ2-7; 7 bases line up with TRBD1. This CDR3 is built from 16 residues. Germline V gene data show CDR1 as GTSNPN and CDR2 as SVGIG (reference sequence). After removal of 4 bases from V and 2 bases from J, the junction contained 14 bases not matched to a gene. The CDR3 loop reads CAWTRKLPGQTYEQYF. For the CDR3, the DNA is TGTGCCTGGACCCGAAAACTCCCGGGACAGACCTACGAGCAGTACTTC.

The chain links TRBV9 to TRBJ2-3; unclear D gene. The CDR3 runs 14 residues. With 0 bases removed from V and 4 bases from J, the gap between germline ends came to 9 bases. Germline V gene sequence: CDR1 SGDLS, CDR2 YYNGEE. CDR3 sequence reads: CASSVGQAADTQYF. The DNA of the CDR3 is TGTGCCAGCAGCGTAGGGCAGGCCGCAGATACGCAGTATTTT.

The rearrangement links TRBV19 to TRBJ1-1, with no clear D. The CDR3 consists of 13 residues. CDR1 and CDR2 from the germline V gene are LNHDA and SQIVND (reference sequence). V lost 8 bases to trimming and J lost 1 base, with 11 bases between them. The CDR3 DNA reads TGTGCCAGTTCGACCCCAGGGAACACTGAAGCTTTCTTT. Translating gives CASSTPGNTEAFF.